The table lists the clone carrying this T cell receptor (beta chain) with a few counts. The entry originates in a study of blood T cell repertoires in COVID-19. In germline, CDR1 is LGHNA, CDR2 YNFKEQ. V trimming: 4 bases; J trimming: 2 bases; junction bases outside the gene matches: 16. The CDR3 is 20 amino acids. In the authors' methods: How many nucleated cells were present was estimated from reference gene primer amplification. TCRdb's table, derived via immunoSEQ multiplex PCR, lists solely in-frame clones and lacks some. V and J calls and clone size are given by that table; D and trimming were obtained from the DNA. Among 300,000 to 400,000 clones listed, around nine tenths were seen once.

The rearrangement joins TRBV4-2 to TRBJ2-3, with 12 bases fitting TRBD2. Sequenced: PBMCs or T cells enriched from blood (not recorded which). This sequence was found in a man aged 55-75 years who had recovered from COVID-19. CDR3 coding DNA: TGTGCCAGCAGCCCCCTAGCGGGAGGGTTGGGACCAATCGTCACAGATACGCAGTATTTT. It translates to CASSPLAGGLGPIVTDTQYF.